This T cell receptor (beta chain) was obtained from a study of regulatory T cells in long-lasting Graves disease. Study-wide findings and caveats: Relative to new patients (approximately 1,000), persistent patients exhibited greater sharing of public clonotypes (about 2,700). Persistent disease preferred TRBV28, TRBJ1-2 and TRBJ2-5.

This clonotype has a count of ten or more. Its cognate antigen is unknown. The time point was: newly diagnosed GD, antithyroid drugs for less than 3 months. Making the TCR library involved RNA that had been extracted from PBMCs. Construction of TCR beta libraries relied on iRepertoire HTBI primers and on Arm-PCR targeting CDR3 regions. TCRdb recomputed calls from the multiplex PCR reads with MiXCR, one row per CDR3 protein. The table shows 300,000 to 400,000 distinct CDR3 sequences, with about a sixth occurring only once. The CDR3 has 13 amino acids. The ends were cut back, 3 bases at V and 10 bases at J, with 13 bases in the middle.

The material was peripheral blood mononuclear cells (PBMCs), obtained at new diagnosis, from a patient treated with antithyroid drugs. The source of this sequence is a female donor with Graves disease. The chain carries TRBV12-3 or TRBV12-4 and TRBJ2-1; the D call may be TRBD1 or TRBD2 (5 bases each). CDR3 sequence reads: CASSLGDQREQFF. CDR3 nucleotides: TGTGCCAGCAGTTTGGGGGATCAGAGGGAGCAGTTCTTC.